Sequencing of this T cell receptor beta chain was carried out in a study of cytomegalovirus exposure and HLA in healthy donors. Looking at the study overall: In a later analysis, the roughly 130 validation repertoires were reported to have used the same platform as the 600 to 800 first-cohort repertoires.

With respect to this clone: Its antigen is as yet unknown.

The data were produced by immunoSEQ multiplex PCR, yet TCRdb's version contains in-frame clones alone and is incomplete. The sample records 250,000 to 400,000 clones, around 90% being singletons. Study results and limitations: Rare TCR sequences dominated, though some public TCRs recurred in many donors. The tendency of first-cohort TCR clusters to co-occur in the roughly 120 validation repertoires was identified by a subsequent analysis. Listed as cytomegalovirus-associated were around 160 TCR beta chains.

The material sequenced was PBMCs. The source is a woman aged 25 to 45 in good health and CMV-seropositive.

The CDR3 coding sequence is TGTGCCAGCAGTTTAACCCGACAGGATCAAGAGACCCAGTACTTC. Translated, it gives CASSLTRQDQETQYF. The genes are TRBV27 and TRBJ2-5; tentatively, D is TRBD1 (6 bases). This CDR3 spans 15 amino acids. The V end was cut by 2 bases, the J end by 2 bases, with 12 bases between. Germline lookup yields CDR1 MNHEY and CDR2 SMNVEV (reference sequence).